The 17 T cell receptor beta chains below come from one sample, sequenced in a study of T cell responses to AZD1222 COVID-19 vaccine. The method was immunoSEQ multiplex PCR; TCRdb's version includes in-frame clones alone and lacks a portion of them. The sample lists 130,000 or so clones, 85% to 95% occurring once. The specimen was peripheral blood, collected on day 0 of AZD1222 vaccination. These receptors all come from an adult in good health.

The chain links TRBV20-1 to TRBJ1-5; perhaps TRBD1 as D (5 bases). Between the trimmed V and J ends, which lost 6 bases and 1 base, there was a span of 25 bases. The CDR3 is 18 residues long. CDR1 and CDR2 (germline): DFQATT, SNEGSKA (reference sequence). CDR3 sequence reads: CSASPPGLYSQSNQPQHF. CDR3 DNA: TGCAGTGCAAGTCCTCCGGGACTGTATTCCCAGAGCAATCAGCCCCAGCATTTT.

This chain joins TRBV4-2 and TRBJ2-6; D not resolved. CDR1 and CDR2 from the germline V gene are LGHNA and YNFKEQ. The CDR3 has 15 residues. Trimming shortened V by 2 bases and J by 0 bases, and 5 bases separated the two germline ends. The CDR3 sequence: CASSQLYSGANVLTF. The CDR3 coding sequence is TGTGCCAGCAGCCAACTCTACTCTGGGGCCAACGTCCTGACTTTC.

The chain joins TRBV5-6 to TRBJ1-1; D not resolved. Germline V lookup: CDR1 SGHDT, CDR2 YYEEEE. V gave up 1 base and J gave up 7 bases, with 11 bases separating them. This CDR3 has 13 amino acids. Here the CDR3 DNA reads TGTGCCAGCAGCTTGTGGGGATATATTGAAGCTTTCTTT. The encoded protein is CASSLWGYIEAFF.

The V gene is TRBV27, the J gene TRBJ1-2, with D unresolved. Between the trimmed V and J ends, which lost 5 bases and 8 bases, there was a span of 27 bases. Germline CDR1 MNHEY, CDR2 SMNVEV (reference sequence). This CDR3 contains 17 residues. CDR3 amino acids: CASSPGRTLRVLEGYTF. In DNA form, the CDR3 reads TGTGCCAGCAGTCCCGGCCGGACCTTAAGGGTTTTAGAGGGCTACACCTTC.

The CDR3 protein is CATSDLHGAGETQYF. CDR3 DNA sequence: TGTGCCACCAGTGATTTGCATGGTGCGGGGGAGACCCAGTACTTC. V is TRBV24-1 and J is TRBJ2-5; D is perhaps TRBD2 (6 bases). The CDR3 has 15 residues. The germline V and J ends were trimmed by 0 bases and 5 bases, with 12 bases remaining between them. In germline, CDR1 is KGHDR, CDR2 SFDVKD.

V is TRBV6-1 and J is TRBJ2-5; D is possibly TRBD2 (7 bases). The CDR3 has 14 residues. Trimming removed 1 base from V and 5 bases from J, with 11 bases in between. Germline loops: CDR1 MNHNS, CDR2 SASEGT. The CDR3 here is CASSEVGGLETQYF. In DNA, the CDR3 is TGTGCCAGCAGTGAAGTGGGGGGGCTGGAGACCCAGTACTTC.

This clone appeared a few times. V and J are TRBV7-2 and TRBJ2-2; D gene unclear. V gave up 1 base and J gave up 5 bases, with 11 bases separating them. CDR1 SGHTA and CDR2 FQGNSA come from the germline V gene. This CDR3 has 15 amino acids. Written as DNA, the CDR3 is TGTGCCAGCAGCTTAGGGAGCGCGCTTACCGGGGAGCTGTTTTTT. As protein: CASSLGSALTGELFF.

The chain uses TRBV3-1 (or the pseudogene TRBV3-2) and TRBJ2-5, with TRBD1 identical over 11 bases. Trimming cost V 1 base and J 4 bases; bases outside gene matches: 2. The germline gives CDR1 LGHDT, CDR2 YNNKEL (reference sequence). This CDR3 contains 15 residues. CDR3 DNA: TGTGCCAGCAGCCAAGGGACAGGGGGCCGAGAGACCCAGTACTTC. It encodes CASSQGTGGRETQYF.

The chain uses TRBV25-1 and TRBJ1-5; tentative D call: TRBD1 (5 bases). Trimming shortened V by 4 bases and J by 5 bases, and 12 bases separated the two germline ends. This CDR3 is built from 14 residues. Germline assignment: CDR1 MGHDK and CDR2 SYGVNS. The CDR3 nucleotides read TGTGCCAGCAGTGGGGACGGACCTTATCAGCCCCAGCATTTT. It specifies CASSGDGPYQPQHF.

This chain connects TRBV7-9 to TRBJ2-7; 8 nucleotides agree with TRBD2. The V gene end was trimmed by 5 bases and the J gene end by 2 bases; junction bases not matched to a gene: 8. CDR1 is SEHNR and CDR2 is FQNEAQ in the germline V gene (reference sequence). CDR3 length: 15 residues. CDR3 DNA: TGTGCCAGCAGCCCTTGGACTAGCTGGGCCTACGAGCAGTACTTC. It yields the protein CASSPWTSWAYEQYF.

The genes are TRBV6-5 and TRBJ2-1, with D unclear. From germline, CDR1 is MNHEY and CDR2 SVGAGI. V was clipped by 6 bases and J by 5 bases, with 5 bases between them. CDR3 length equals 11 residues. The CDR3 DNA reads as TGTGCCAGCAGGGGTAACAATGAGCAGTTCTTC. Its protein is CASRGNNEQFF.

CDR3 loop: CASRVRQGAIYEQYF. The CDR3 DNA follows: TGCGCCAGCAGAGTACGACAGGGGGCAATATACGAGCAGTACTTC. The chain carries TRBV10-2 and TRBJ2-7, with 10 nucleotides matching TRBD1. Germline CDR1 reads WSHSY; CDR2 reads SAAADI. The V segment lost 6 bases and the J segment 4 bases; nucleotides outside the gene matches: 9. CDR3 length: 15 amino acids.

In its sample, this clone was seen once. V usage is TRBV2 and J usage is TRBJ2-2; 8 bases fit TRBD1. CDR1 and CDR2 from the germline V gene are SNHLY and FYNNEI. The CDR3 has 16 residues. V lost 5 bases and J lost 9; bases outside the gene matches: 14. CDR3 sequence (DNA): TGTGCCAGCAGTACTGGGACAGGTCGTGGGGGCCGGGAGCTGTTTTTT. Protein product: CASSTGTGRGGRELFF. Based on the CDR3 plus reference TRBV2 and TRBJ2-2, the full variable domain is EPEVTQTPSHQVTQMGQEVILRCVPISNHLYFYWYRQILGQKVEFLVSFYNNEISEKSEIFDDQFSVERPDGSNFTLKIRSTKLEDSAMYFCASSTGTGRGGRELFFGEGSRLTVL.

The count of this clone is one. The V and J genes are TRBV19 and TRBJ1-3, with TRBD1 identical over 7 bases. V gave up 5 bases and J gave up 7 bases; unmatched junction bases: 8. Germline lookup yields CDR1 LNHDA and CDR2 SQIVND (reference sequence). The CDR3 is 14 amino acids. CDR3 nucleotides: TGTGCCAGTAGTCAAGACAGGGTCGGTAACACCATATATTTT. Translating gives CASSQDRVGNTIYF.

This rearrangement joins TRBV6-2 or TRBV6-3 to TRBJ2-5; D uncertain. Trimming pared 0 bases from V and 4 bases from J, leaving 3 bases between. Germline lookup yields CDR1 MNHEY and CDR2 SVGEGT. This CDR3 is 12 amino acids long. The CDR3 spells CASSYSGETQYF. As DNA, the CDR3 is TGTGCCAGCAGTTACTCTGGAGAGACCCAGTACTTC.

The chain uses TRBV5-6 and TRBJ2-2; D gene unclear. CDR3 length: 12 amino acids. From germline, CDR1 is SGHDT and CDR2 YYEEEE. Trimming shortened V by 6 bases and J by 6 bases, and 9 bases separated the two germline ends. In nucleotides, the CDR3 is TGTGCCAGCAACTTAGCCGCCGGGGAGCTGTTTTTT. Translating gives CASNLAAGELFF.

The chain uses TRBV5-4 and TRBJ2-1; 13 bases agree with TRBD2. V lost 3 bases and J lost 9; bases outside the gene matches: 3. Germline CDR1 reads SGHNT; CDR2 reads YYREEE (reference sequence). The CDR3 loop spans 14 amino acids. In nucleotides, the CDR3 is TGTGCCAGCAGCTCGGGACTAGCGGGATTTGAGCAGTTCTTC. This encodes CASSSGLAGFEQFF.